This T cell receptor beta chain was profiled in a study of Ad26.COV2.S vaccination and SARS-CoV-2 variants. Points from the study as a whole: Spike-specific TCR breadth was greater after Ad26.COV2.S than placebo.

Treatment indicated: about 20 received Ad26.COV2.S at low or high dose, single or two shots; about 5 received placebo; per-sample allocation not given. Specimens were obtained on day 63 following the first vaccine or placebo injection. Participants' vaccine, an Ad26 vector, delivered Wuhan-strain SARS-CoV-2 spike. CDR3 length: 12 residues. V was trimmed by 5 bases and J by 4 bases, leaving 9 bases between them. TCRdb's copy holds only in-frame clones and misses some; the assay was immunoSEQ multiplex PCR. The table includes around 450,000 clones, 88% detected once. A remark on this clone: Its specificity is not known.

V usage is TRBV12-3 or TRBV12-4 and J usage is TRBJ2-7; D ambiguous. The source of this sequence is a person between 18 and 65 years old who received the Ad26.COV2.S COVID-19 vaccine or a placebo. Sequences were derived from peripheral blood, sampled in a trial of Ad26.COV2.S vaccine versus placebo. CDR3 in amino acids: CASSPTQYEQYF. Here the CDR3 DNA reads TGTGCCAGCAGTCCGACGCAATACGAGCAGTACTTC.